Listed below are T cell receptor beta chains from one sample, sequenced in a study of early T cells in non-severe SARS-CoV-2 infection. Using its own MiXCR run on the 5' RACE reads, TCRdb lists one record per CDR3 protein. The profile shows about 64,000 distinct CDR3 sequences, roughly 18% of them singletons. Sequenced here: whole blood, sampled at baseline. The origin of the receptors is an adult who was a healthcare worker with PCR-confirmed SARS-CoV-2 infection or an uninfected control (not recorded which). CDR3s include the opening cysteine and the closing phenylalanine or tryptophan. D genes are given only for firm matches. Clone size is stated in some rows and not others, as once, few, many or a class when expanded.

J gene,V gene,D gene,clone size,CDR3 DNA,CDR3 protein
TRBJ1-2,TRBV4-3,NA,NA,TGCGCCAGCAGCCCGACAGCTAACTATGGCTACACCTTC,CASSPTANYGYTF
TRBJ2-2,TRBV6-1,NA,few,TGTGCCAGCAGTGATGTCAGGAGGAACACCGGGGAGCTGTTTTTT,CASSDVRRNTGELFF
TRBJ1-1,TRBV2,TRBD1,few,TGTGCCAGCAGTACCGGGACAGCGAACACTGAAGCTTTCTTT,CASSTGTANTEAFF
TRBJ2-3,TRBV6-5,NA,few,TGTGCCACCTCTTCAGACAGGCGAAGCACAGATACGCAGTATTTT,CATSSDRRSTDTQYF
TRBJ2-1,TRBV25-1,NA,NA,TGTGCCAGCAGTGATTCGACCGAGAGCTCCTACAATGAGCAGTTCTTC,CASSDSTESSYNEQFF
TRBJ1-5,TRBV20-1,NA,few,TGCAGTGCTAGAATGAGAAATCAGCCCCAGCATTTT,CSARMRNQPQHF
TRBJ2-4,TRBV19,NA,NA,TGTGCCAGCAATCCTACGCCAGGGGAAACTAACATTCAGTACTTC,CASNPTPGETNIQYF
TRBJ2-1,TRBV5-5,NA,NA,TGTGCCAGCAGCCTAAGCTCCTACAATGAGCAGTTCTTC,CASSLSSYNEQFF
TRBJ2-2,TRBV3-1,NA,NA,TGTGCCAGCAGCCAAGTGGGAGGAGGCAACGGGGAGCTGTTTTTT,CASSQVGGGNGELFF
TRBJ1-5,TRBV10-2,TRBD1,few,TGCGCCAGCAGTGGCACAGGGGTGATTCAGCCCCAGCATTTT,CASSGTGVIQPQHF
TRBJ2-7,TRBV5-1,TRBD1,few,TGCGCCAGCAGCTTGAAGGCGACAGGGACCTACGAGCAGTACTTC,CASSLKATGTYEQYF
TRBJ2-3,TRBV20-1,TRBD2,NA,TGCAGTGTTGGGACTAGCGGGGGTACAGATACGCAGTATTTT,CSVGTSGGTDTQYF
TRBJ2-1,TRBV5-6,NA,NA,TGTGCCAGCAGCTTGTATCAGGGTTATGACTACAATGAGCAGTTCTTC,CASSLYQGYDYNEQFF
TRBJ2-5,TRBV6-6,NA,few,TGTGCCAGCAGTTACCCCCGGACAGCCGAGACCCAGTACTTC,CASSYPRTAETQYF
TRBJ2-2,TRBV4-2,TRBD2,few,TGTGCCAGCAGCCAAGCGGGAGGGCCGATCGGGGAGCTGTTTTTT,CASSQAGGPIGELFF
TRBJ1-2,TRBV12-3/TRBV12-4,TRBD1,NA,TGTGCCAGCAGCACAGGGGGCGGTAACTATGGCTACACCTTC,CASSTGGGNYGYTF
TRBJ1-5,TRBV6-2/TRBV6-3,NA,NA,TGTGCCAGCAGTTACATCGCGGGGGGGATTCAGCCCCAGCATTTT,CASSYIAGGIQPQHF
TRBJ2-5,TRBV5-1,NA,NA,TGCGCCAGCAACCCATCTGTCGGGACCCAGTACTTC,CASNPSVGTQYF
TRBJ1-4,TRBV7-2,NA,few,TGTGCCAGCAGCCCCGACAGGTTGACTAATGAAAAACTGTTTTTT,CASSPDRLTNEKLFF
TRBJ2-1,TRBV6-1,NA,many,TGTGCCAGCAGTGAAACCTGGGGCGAGCAGTTCTTC,CASSETWGEQFF
TRBJ1-6,TRBV11-2,TRBD1,few,TGTGCCAGCAGCCCCAGACAGGGGGCTGAGATTTCACCCCTCCACTTT,CASSPRQGAEISPLHF
TRBJ1-3,TRBV12-2,NA,NA,TGTGCAAGTCGCCAAGGGACAGGGGGCCATCTCTCTGGAAACACCATATATTTT,CASRQGTGGHLSGNTIYF
TRBJ1-1,TRBV7-9,NA,few,TGTGCCAGCAGCTTAATAGCCCTCACTGAAGCTTTCTTT,CASSLIALTEAFF
TRBJ2-1,TRBV7-9,TRBD2,few,TGTGCCAGCAGCTTAGAGGGACTAGCGGGAGGGGAGCAGTTCTTC,CASSLEGLAGGEQFF
TRBJ1-3,TRBV19,NA,few,TGTGCCAGCGGAGCGGGAAACACCATATATTTT,CASGAGNTIYF
TRBJ2-1,TRBV11-2,NA,NA,TGTGCCAGCAGCTTAGCGGCAAGCTCCTACAATGAGCAGTTCTTC,CASSLAASSYNEQFF
TRBJ2-3,TRBV7-2,NA,NA,TGTGCCAGCAGCTTAGGAGGGACTGCGTCGCAGTATTTT,CASSLGGTASQYF
TRBJ1-6,TRBV20-1,TRBD1,NA,TGCAGTGCTAAACCGGGACAGGGGGCGCAAAGATCACCCCTCCACTTT,CSAKPGQGAQRSPLHF
TRBJ1-6,TRBV20-1,NA,once,TGCAGTGCTACGCACGCACAGGGTTTCCCCTATAATTCACCCCTCCACTTT,CSATHAQGFPYNSPLHF
TRBJ1-6,TRBV21-1,NA,NA,TGTGCCAGCAGCAAAGGACACAGCTACTTGACAAATTCACCCCTCCACTTT,CASSKGHSYLTNSPLHF
TRBJ2-4,TRBV12-3/TRBV12-4,NA,few,TGTGCCAGCAGTTCAAATCCAAGGGGTACCAAAAACATTCAGTACTTC,CASSSNPRGTKNIQYF
TRBJ2-1,TRBV5-1,TRBD1,NA,TGCGCCAGCAGCTTGAGATTCGGGACAGGGGGCTTAGCGTCCTACAATGAGCAGTTCTTC,CASSLRFGTGGLASYNEQFF
TRBJ1-6,TRBV28,NA,NA,TGTGCCAGCAGCCTAGACGGTAGCCCTAGGTCACCCCTCCACTTT,CASSLDGSPRSPLHF
TRBJ2-5,TRBV7-6,TRBD1,NA,TGTGCCAGCAGCTTGGACAGGCCCCCAGAGACCCAGTACTTC,CASSLDRPPETQYF
TRBJ2-3,TRBV20-1,TRBD2,NA,TGCAGTGCTAGAGAAGTACTAGCGGGAGACACAGATACGCAGTATTTT,CSAREVLAGDTDTQYF
TRBJ1-2,TRBV29-1,TRBD1,NA,TGCAGCGTTGAAGGGACAGGGGAAAACTATGGCTACACCTTC,CSVEGTGENYGYTF
TRBJ1-3,TRBV29-1,NA,NA,TGCAGCGTTGATTCTGGAAACACCATATATTTT,CSVDSGNTIYF
TRBJ1-4,TRBV18,NA,NA,TGTGCCAGCTCACCCTCTCAAGGGAGTGCAACTAATGAAAAACTGTTTTTT,CASSPSQGSATNEKLFF
TRBJ2-3,TRBV20-1,NA,once,TGCAGTGTTAGAAAGGCCAGCACTAGCACAGATACGCAGTATTTT,CSVRKASTSTDTQYF
TRBJ1-6,TRBV6-2/TRBV6-3,NA,NA,TGTGCCAGCAACCTTCAACCGAGTGTGGCCCTCCACTTT,CASNLQPSVALHF
TRBJ1-2,TRBV20-1,NA,NA,TGCAGTGCTAGTCCTCAGTCCTATGGCTACACCTTC,CSASPQSYGYTF
TRBJ2-6,TRBV20-1,NA,few,TGCAGTGCTAGCCCCCCGGGTGGGGCCAACGTCCTGACTTTC,CSASPPGGANVLTF
TRBJ1-2,TRBV5-1,TRBD1,NA,TGCGCCAGCAGCTGGACAGGGGACGATGGCTACACCTTC,CASSWTGDDGYTF
TRBJ2-2,TRBV4-2,TRBD1,NA,TGTGCCAGCAGCCAAGTCACCCAGGGGGTTTGGACCGGGGAGCTGTTTTTT,CASSQVTQGVWTGELFF
TRBJ1-1,TRBV12-3/TRBV12-4,TRBD1,NA,TGTGCCAGCAGGGGGACAGGGGCCGTTGAAGCTTTCTTT,CASRGTGAVEAFF
TRBJ1-5,TRBV6-6,NA,NA,TGTGCCAGCACTACAGGACCCAATCAGCCCCAGCATTTT,CASTTGPNQPQHF
TRBJ2-1,TRBV7-2,NA,once,TGTGCCAGCAGCTTATGGGGGGCCCGGAATGAGCAGTTCTTC,CASSLWGARNEQFF
TRBJ2-1,TRBV11-2,TRBD2,NA,TGTGCCAGCAGCTTTCGCACTAGCGGTATCGGCGAGCAGTTCTTC,CASSFRTSGIGEQFF